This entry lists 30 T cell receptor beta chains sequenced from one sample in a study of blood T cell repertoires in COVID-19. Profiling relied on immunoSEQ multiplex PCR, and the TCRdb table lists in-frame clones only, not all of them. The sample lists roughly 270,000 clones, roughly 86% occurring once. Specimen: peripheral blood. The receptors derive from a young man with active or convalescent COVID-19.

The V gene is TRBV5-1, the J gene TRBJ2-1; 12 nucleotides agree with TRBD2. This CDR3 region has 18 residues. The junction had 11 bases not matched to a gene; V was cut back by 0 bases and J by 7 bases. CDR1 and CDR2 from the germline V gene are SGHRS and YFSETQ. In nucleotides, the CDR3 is TGCGCCAGCAGCTTGGGTGGACTAGCGGGGCCTCTTGAAAATGAGCAGTTCTTC. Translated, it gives CASSLGGLAGPLENEQFF. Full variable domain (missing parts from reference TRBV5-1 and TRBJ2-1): KAGVTQTPRYLIKTRGQQVTLSCSPISGHRSVSWYQQTPGQGLQFLFEYFSETQRNKGNFPGRFSGRQFSNSRSEMNVSTLELGDSALYLCASSLGGLAGPLENEQFFGPGTRLTVL.

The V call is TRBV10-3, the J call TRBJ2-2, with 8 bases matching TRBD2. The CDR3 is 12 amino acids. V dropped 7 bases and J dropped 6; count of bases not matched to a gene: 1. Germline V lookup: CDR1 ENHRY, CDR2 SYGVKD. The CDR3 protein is CAITGGAGELFF. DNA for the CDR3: TGTGCCATCACCGGGGGGGCCGGGGAGCTGTTTTTT.

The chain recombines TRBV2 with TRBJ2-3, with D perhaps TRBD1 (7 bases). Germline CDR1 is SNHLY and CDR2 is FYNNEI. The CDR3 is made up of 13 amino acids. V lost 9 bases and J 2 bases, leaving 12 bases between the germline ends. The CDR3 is CASRGTDTDTQYF. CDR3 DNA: TGTGCCAGTCGCGGGACAGACACAGATACGCAGTATTTT.

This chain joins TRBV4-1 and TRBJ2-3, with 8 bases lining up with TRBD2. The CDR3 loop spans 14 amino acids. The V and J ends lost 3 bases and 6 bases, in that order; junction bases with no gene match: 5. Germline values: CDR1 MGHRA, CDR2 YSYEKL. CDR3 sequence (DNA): TGCGCCAGCAGCCAGCCCGGGGGGGCGGATACGCAGTATTTT. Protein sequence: CASSQPGGADTQYF.

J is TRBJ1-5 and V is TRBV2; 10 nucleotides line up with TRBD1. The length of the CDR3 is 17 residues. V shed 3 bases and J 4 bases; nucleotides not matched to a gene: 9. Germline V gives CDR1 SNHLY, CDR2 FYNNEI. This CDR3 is CASSEGQGRVKNQPQHF. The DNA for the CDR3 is TGTGCCAGCAGTGAGGGACAGGGGCGTGTGAAGAATCAGCCCCAGCATTTT.

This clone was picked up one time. CDR3 nucleotides: TGCGCCAGCAGTGATTGGGAGACATCCTACGAGCAGTACTTC. Its protein product is CASSDWETSYEQYF. The chain combines TRBV10-2 with TRBJ2-7; TRBD2 might be the D (5 bases). V lost 3 bases, J lost 1 base, and 10 bases lay in between. The CDR3 extends over 14 amino acids. Germline V gene data show CDR1 as WSHSY and CDR2 as SAAADI.

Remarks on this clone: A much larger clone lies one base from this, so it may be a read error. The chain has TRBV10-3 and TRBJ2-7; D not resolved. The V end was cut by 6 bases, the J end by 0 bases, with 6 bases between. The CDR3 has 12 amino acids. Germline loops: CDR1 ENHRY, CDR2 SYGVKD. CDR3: CAISLSSYEQYF. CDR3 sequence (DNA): TGTGCCATCAGCCTAAGCTCCTACGAGCAGTACTTC.

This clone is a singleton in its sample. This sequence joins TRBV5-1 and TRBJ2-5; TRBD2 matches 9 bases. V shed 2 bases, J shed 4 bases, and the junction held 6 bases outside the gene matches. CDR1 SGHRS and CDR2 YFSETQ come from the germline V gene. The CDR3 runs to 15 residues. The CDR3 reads CASSLSGGRGETQYF. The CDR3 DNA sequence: TGCGCCAGCAGCTTAAGCGGGGGGCGGGGAGAGACCCAGTACTTC.

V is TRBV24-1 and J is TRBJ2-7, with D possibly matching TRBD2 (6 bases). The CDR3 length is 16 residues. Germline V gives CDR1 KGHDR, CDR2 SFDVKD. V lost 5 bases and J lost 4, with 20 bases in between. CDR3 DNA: TGTGCCACCAGTGCCTCCTTCCGGGAGACTGAATACGAGCAGTACTTC. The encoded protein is CATSASFRETEYEQYF.

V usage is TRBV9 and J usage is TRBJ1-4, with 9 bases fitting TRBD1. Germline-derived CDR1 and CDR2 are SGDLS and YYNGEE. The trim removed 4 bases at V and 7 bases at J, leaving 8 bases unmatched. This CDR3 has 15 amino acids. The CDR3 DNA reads TGTGCCAGCAGCCCAAGGACAGGGGCAGGTGAAAAACTGTTTTTT. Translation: CASSPRTGAGEKLFF.

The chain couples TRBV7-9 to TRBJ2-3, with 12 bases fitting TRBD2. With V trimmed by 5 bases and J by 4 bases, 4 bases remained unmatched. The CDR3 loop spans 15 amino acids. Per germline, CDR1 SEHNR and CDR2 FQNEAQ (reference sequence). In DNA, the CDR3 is TGTGCCAGCAGCACGACTAGCGGGGGTCCAGATACGCAGTATTTT. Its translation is CASSTTSGGPDTQYF.

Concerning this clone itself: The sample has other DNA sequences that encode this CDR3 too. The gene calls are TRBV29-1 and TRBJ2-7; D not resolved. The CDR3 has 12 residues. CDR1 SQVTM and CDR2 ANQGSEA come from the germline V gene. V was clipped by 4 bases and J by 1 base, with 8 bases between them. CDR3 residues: CSVGGLSYEQYF. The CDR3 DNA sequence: TGCAGCGTTGGAGGCCTTTCCTACGAGCAGTACTTC.

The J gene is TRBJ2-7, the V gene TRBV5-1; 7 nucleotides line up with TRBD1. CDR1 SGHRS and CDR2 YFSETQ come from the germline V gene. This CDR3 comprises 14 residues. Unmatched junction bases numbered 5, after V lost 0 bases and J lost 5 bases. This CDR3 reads CASSLGQGDNEQYF. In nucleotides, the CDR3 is TGCGCCAGCAGCTTGGGACAGGGCGACAACGAGCAGTACTTC.

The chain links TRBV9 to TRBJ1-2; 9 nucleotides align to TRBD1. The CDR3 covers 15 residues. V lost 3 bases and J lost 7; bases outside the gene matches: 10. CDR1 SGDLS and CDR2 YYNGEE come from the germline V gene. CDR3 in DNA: TGTGCCAGCAGCGATTTCCGGGACAGGGATCGTGGCTACACCTTC. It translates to CASSDFRDRDRGYTF.

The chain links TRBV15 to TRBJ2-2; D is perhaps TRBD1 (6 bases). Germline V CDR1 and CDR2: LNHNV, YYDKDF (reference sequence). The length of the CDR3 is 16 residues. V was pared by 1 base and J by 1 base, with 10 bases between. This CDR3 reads CATSRVPGQNTGELFF. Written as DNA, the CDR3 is TGTGCCACCAGCAGAGTCCCGGGACAGAACACCGGGGAGCTGTTTTTT.

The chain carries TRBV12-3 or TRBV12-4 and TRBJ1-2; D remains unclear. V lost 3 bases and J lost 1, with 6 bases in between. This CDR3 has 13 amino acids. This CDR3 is CASSLVDNYGYTF. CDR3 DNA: TGTGCCAGCAGTTTGGTAGATAACTATGGCTACACCTTC.

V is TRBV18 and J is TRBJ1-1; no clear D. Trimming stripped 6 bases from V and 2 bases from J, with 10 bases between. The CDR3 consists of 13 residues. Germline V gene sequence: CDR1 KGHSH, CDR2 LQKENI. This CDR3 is CASSQDINTEAFF. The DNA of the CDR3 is TGTGCCAGCTCGCAAGACATCAACACTGAAGCTTTCTTT.

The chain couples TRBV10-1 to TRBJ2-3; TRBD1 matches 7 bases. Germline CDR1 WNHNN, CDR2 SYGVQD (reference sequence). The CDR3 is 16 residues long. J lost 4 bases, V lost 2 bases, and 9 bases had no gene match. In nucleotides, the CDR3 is TGCGCCAGCAGTGAGGCGGCAGGGGGTAAGCCAGATACGCAGTATTTT. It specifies CASSEAAGGKPDTQYF.

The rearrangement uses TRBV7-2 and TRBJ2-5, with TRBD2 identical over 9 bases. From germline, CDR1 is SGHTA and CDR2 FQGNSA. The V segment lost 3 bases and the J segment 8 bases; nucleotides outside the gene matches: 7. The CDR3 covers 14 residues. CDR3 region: CASSLGGGVDTQYF. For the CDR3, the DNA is TGTGCCAGCAGCTTGGGCGGGGGGGTAGATACCCAGTACTTC.

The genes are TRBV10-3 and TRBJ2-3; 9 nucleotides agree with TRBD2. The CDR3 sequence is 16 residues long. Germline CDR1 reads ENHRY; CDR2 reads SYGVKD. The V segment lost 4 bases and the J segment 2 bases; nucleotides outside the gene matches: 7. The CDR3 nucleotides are TGTGCCATCAGTGGAAGGTCTAGCGGGGCCACAGATACGCAGTATTTT. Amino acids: CAISGRSSGATDTQYF.

CDR3 sequence (DNA): TGTGCCAGCAGTCGGATGGAGACGAGCATCTATGGCTACACCTTC. This translates into CASSRMETSIYGYTF. The chain links TRBV6-5 to TRBJ1-2, with D hard to call. CDR1 and CDR2 (germline): MNHEY, SVGAGI. V lost 5 bases to trimming and J lost 4 bases, with 17 bases between them. The CDR3 length is 15 residues.

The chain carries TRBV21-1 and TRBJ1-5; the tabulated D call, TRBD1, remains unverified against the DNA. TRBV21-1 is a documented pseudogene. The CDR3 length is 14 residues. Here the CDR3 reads CASSSTGPNQPQHF. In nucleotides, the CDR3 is TGTGCCAGCAGCTCCACAGGGCCCAATCAGCCCCAGCATTTT.

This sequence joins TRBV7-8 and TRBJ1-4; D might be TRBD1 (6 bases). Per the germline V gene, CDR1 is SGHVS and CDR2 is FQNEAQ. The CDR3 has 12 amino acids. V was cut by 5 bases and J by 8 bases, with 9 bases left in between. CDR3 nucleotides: TGTGCCAGCAGCCAGGACAGAGAAAAACTGTTTTTT. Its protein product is CASSQDREKLFF.

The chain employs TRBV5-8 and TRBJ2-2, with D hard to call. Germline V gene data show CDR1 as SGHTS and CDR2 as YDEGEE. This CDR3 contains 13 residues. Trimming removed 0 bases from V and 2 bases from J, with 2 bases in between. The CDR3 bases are TGTGCCAGCAGCTTGGCTAACACCGGGGAGCTGTTTTTT. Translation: CASSLANTGELFF.

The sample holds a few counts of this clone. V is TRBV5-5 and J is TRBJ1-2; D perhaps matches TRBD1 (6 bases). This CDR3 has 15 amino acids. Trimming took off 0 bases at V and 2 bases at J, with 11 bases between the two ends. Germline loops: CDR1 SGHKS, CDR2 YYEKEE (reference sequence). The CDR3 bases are TGTGCCAGCAGCTTGGGGACAGATGTGAACTATGGCTACACCTTC. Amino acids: CASSLGTDVNYGYTF.

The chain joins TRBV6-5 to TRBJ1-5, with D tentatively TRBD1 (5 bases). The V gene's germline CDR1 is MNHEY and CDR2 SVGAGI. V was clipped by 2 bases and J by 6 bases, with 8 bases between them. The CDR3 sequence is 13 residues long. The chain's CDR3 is CASSYQGGQPQHF. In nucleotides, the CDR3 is TGTGCCAGCAGTTACCAGGGAGGTCAGCCCCAGCATTTT.

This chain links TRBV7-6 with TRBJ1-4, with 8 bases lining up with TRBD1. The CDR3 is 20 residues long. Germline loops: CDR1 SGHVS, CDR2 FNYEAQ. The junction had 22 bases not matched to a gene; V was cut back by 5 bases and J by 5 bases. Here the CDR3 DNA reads TGTGCCAGCAGCATCTCCCTTTTATCGGGACAGGAGGCCGTGAATGAAAAACTGTTTTTT. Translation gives CASSISLLSGQEAVNEKLFF.

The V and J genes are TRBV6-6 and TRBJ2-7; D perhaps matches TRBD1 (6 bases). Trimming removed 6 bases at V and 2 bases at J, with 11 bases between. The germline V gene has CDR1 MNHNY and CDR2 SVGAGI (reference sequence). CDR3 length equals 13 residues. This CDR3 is CASRNRDTYEQYF. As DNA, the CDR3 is TGTGCCAGCAGAAACAGGGATACCTACGAGCAGTACTTC.

The chain's CDR3 is CASSGAEGQPQHF. For the CDR3, the DNA is TGTGCCAGCAGCGGGGCGGAGGGCCAGCCCCAGCATTTT. This chain links TRBV9 with TRBJ1-5; D not certain. V gave up 3 bases and J gave up 7 bases, with 11 bases separating them. CDR3 length equals 13 residues. Per germline, CDR1 SGDLS and CDR2 YYNGEE.

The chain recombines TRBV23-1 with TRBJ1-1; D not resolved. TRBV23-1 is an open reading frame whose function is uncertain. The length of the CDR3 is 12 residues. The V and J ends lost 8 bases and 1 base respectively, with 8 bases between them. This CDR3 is CASGGRNTEAFF. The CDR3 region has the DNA TGCGCCAGCGGCGGTCGGAACACTGAAGCTTTCTTT.